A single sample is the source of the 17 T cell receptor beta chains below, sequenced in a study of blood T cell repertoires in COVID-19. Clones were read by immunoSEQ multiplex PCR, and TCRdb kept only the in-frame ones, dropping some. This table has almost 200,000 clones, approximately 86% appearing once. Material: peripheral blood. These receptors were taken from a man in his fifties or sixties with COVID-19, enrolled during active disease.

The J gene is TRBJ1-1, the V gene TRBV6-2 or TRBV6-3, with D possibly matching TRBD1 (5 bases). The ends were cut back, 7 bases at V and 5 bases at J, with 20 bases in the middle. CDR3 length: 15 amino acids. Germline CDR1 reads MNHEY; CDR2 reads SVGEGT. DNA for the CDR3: TGTGCCAGCACCCCTTCCGGGGGGGTTCGGACTGAAGCTTTCTTT. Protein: CASTPSGGVRTEAFF.

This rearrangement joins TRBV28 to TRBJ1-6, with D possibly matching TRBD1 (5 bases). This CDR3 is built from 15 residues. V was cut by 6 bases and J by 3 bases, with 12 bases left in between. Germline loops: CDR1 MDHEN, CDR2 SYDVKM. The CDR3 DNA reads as TGTGCCAGCAGCCCCCCGGGGGGCTATAATTCACCCCTCCACTTT. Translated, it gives CASSPPGGYNSPLHF. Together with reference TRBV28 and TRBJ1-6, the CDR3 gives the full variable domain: DVKVTQSSRYLVKRTGEKVFLECVQDMDHENMFWYRQDPGLGLRLIYFSYDVKMKEKGDIPEGYSVSREKKERFSLILESASTNQTSMYLCASSPPGGYNSPLHFGNGTRLTVT.

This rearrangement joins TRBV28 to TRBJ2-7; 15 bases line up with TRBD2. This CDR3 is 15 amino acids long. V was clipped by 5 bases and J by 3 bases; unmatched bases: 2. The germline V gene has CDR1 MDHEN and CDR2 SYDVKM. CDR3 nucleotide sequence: TGTGCCAGCAGTGCGGGACTAGCGGGAGGCTACGAGCAGTACTTC. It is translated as CASSAGLAGGYEQYF.

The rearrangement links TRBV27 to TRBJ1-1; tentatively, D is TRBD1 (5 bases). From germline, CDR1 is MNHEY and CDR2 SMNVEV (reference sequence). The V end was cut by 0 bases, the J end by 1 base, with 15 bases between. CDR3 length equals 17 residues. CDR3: CASSLSVGGSQNTEAFF. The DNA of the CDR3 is TGTGCCAGCAGTTTATCCGTGGGGGGAAGCCAGAACACTGAAGCTTTCTTT.

The CDR3 reads CASSYSRDTGNTIYF. CDR3 coding DNA: TGTGCCAGCAGTTACTCCCGGGACACTGGAAACACCATATATTTT. J is TRBJ1-3 and V is TRBV6-5, with a possible D match to TRBD1 (6 bases). Germline CDR1 is MNHEY and CDR2 is SVGAGI. The CDR3 is made up of 15 amino acids. Trimming stripped 0 bases from V and 2 bases from J, with 8 bases between.

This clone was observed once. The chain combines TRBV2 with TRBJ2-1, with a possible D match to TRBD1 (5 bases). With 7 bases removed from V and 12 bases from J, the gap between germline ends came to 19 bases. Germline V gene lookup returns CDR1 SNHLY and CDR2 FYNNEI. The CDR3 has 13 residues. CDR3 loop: CASTLDPRGSQFF. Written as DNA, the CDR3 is TGTGCCAGCACCCTGGACCCTAGGGGATCGCAGTTCTTC. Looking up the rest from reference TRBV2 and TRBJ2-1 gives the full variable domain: EPEVTQTPSHQVTQMGQEVILRCVPISNHLYFYWYRQILGQKVEFLVSFYNNEISEKSEIFDDQFSVERPDGSNFTLKIRSTKLEDSAMYFCASTLDPRGSQFFGPGTRLTVL.

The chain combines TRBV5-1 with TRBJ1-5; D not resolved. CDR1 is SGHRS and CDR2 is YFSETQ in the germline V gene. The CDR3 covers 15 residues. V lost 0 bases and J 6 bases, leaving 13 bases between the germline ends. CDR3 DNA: TGCGCCAGCAGCTTGGGCGAAACGGAGGGTCAGCCCCAGCATTTT. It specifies CASSLGETEGQPQHF.

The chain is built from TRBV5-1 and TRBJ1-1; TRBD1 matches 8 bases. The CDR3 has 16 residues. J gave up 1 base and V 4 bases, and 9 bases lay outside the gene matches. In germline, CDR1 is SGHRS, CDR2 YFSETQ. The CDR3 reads CASSPTQGQGNTEAFF. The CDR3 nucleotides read TGCGCCAGCAGCCCCACCCAAGGACAGGGGAACACTGAAGCTTTCTTT.

CDR3: CASSPARNYNEQFF. CDR3 coding DNA: TGTGCCAGCTCACCGGCTAGGAACTACAATGAGCAGTTCTTC. This sequence joins TRBV18 and TRBJ2-1; no clear D gene. V shed 3 bases and J shed 3 bases, with 9 bases lying between them. The germline V gene encodes CDR1 KGHSH and CDR2 LQKENI. The CDR3 is made up of 14 amino acids.

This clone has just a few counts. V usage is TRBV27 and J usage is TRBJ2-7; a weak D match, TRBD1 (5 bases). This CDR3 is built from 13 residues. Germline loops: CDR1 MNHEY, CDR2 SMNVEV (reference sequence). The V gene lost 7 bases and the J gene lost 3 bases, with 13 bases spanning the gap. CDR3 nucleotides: TGTGCCAGCAAGAAAGGGGATCTCTACGAGCAGTACTTC. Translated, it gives CASKKGDLYEQYF.

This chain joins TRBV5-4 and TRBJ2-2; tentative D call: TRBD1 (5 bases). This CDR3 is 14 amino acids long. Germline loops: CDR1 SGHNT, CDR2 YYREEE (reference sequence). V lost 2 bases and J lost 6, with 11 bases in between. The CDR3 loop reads CASSLWGGAGELFF. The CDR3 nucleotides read TGTGCCAGCAGCTTATGGGGCGGCGCCGGGGAGCTGTTTTTT.

The CDR3 sequence: CASSSSSGQTTDTQYF. CDR3 DNA: TGCGCCAGCAGCTCTTCTTCGGGACAGACCACAGATACGCAGTATTTT. The V and J genes are TRBV5-1 and TRBJ2-3; 7 bases map to TRBD1. Trimming cost V 3 bases and J 2 bases; bases outside gene matches: 9. The CDR3 contains 16 residues. Germline lookup yields CDR1 SGHRS and CDR2 YFSETQ.

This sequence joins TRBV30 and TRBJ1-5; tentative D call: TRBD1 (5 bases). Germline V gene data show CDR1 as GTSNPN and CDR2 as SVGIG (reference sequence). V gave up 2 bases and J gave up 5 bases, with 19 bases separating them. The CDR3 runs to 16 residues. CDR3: CAWSFWTGEGDQPQHF. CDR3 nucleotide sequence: TGTGCCTGGAGTTTTTGGACGGGAGAAGGGGATCAGCCCCAGCATTTT.

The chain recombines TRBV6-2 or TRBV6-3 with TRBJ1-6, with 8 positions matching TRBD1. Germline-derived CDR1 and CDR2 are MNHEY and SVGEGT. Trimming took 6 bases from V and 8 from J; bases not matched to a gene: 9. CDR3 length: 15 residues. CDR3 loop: CASSEQGVWDSPLHF. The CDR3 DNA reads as TGTGCCAGCAGCGAACAGGGGGTTTGGGATTCACCCCTCCACTTT.

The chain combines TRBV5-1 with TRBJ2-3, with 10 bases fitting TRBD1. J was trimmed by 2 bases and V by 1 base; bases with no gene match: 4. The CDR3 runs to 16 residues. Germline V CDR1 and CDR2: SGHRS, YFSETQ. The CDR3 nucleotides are TGCGCCAGCAGCTTGTCCGGGACAGGGGTCACAGATACGCAGTATTTT. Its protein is CASSLSGTGVTDTQYF.

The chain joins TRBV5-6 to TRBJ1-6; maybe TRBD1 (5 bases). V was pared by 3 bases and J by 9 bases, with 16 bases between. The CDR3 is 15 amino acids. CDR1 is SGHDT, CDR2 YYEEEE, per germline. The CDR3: CASSYYRQLSSPLHF. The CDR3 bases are TGTGCCAGCAGCTATTACAGGCAATTGAGTTCACCCCTCCACTTT.

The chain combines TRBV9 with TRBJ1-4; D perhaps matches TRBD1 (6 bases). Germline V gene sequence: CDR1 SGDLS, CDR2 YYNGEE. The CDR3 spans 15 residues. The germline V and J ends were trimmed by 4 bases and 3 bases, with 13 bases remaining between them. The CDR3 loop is CASSPQTGPNEKLFF. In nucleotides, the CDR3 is TGTGCCAGCAGCCCCCAGACAGGTCCTAATGAAAAACTGTTTTTT.